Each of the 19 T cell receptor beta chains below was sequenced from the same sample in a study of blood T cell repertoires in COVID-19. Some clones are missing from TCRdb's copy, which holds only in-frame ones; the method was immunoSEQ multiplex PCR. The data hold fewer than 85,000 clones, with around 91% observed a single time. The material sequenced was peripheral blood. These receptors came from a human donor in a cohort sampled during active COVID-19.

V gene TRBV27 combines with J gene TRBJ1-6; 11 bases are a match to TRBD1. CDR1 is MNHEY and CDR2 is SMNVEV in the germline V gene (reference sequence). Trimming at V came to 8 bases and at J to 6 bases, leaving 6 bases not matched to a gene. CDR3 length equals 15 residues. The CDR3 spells CASSGQGASNSPLHF. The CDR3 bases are TGTGCCAGCTCTGGACAGGGGGCTTCTAATTCACCCCTCCACTTT.

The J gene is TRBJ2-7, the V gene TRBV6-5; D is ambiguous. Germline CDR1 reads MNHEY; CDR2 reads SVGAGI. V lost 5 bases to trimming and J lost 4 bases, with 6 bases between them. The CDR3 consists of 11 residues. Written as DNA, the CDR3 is TGTGCCAGCAGTACTGATTACGAGCAGTACTTC. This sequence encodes CASSTDYEQYF.

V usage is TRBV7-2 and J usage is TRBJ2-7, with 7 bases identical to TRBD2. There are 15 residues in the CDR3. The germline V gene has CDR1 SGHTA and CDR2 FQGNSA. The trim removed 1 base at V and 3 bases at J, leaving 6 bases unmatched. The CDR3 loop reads CASSLGLAEYYEQYF. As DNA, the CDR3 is TGTGCCAGCAGCTTAGGTCTAGCGGAGTACTACGAGCAGTACTTC.

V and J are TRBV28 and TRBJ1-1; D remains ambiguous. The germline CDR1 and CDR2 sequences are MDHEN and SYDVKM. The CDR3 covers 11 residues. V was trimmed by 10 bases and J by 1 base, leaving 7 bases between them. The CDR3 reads CATYRNTEAFF. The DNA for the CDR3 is TGTGCCACATACAGGAACACTGAAGCTTTCTTT.

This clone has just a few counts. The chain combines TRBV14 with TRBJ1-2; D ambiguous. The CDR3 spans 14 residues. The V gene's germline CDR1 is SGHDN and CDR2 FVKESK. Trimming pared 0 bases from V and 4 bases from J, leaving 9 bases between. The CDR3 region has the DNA TGTGCCAGCAGCCAAGATCCCTCTGTCTATGGCTACACCTTC. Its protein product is CASSQDPSVYGYTF.

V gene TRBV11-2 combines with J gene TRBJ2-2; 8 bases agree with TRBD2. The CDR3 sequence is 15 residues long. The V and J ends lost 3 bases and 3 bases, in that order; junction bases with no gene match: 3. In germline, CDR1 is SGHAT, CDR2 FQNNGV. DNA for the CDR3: TGTGCCAGCAGCTTCAGAGCGGGGGACACCGGGGAGCTGTTTTTT. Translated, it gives CASSFRAGDTGELFF. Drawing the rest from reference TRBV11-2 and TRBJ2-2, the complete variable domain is EAGVAQSPRYKIIEKRQSVAFWCNPISGHATLYWYQQILGQGPKLLIQFQNNGVVDDSQLPKDRFSAERLKGVDSTLKIQPAKLEDSAVYLCASSFRAGDTGELFFGEGSRLTVL.

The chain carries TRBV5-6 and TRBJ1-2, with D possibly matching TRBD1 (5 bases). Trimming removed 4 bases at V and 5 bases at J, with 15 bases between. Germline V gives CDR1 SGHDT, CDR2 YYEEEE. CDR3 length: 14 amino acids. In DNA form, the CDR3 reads TGTGCCAGCAGCGCCGGGGGAGCAACTTATGGCTACACCTTC. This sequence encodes CASSAGGATYGYTF.

The CDR3 DNA is TGTGCCAGCAGATCCGGACAGGGCCGTGGAACGGATACGCAGTATTTT. This sequence encodes CASRSGQGRGTDTQYF. J is TRBJ2-3 and V is TRBV7-6; TRBD1 agrees at 8 bases. CDR3 length: 16 amino acids. Per germline, CDR1 SGHVS and CDR2 FNYEAQ. V lost 6 bases, J lost 6 bases, and 14 bases stayed unmatched.

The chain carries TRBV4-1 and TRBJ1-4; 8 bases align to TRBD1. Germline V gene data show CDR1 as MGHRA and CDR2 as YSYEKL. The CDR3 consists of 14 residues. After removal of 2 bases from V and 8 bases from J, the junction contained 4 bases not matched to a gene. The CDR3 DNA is TGCGCCAGCAGCCAACAGGGGGCGCAAGAAAAACTGTTTTTT. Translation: CASSQQGAQEKLFF.

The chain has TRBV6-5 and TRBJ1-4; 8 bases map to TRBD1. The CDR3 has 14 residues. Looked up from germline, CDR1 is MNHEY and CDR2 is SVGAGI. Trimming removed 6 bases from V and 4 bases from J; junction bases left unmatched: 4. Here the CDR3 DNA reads TGTGCCAGCAGGGGGGGACAGGATAATGAAAAACTGTTTTTT. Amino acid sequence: CASRGGQDNEKLFF.

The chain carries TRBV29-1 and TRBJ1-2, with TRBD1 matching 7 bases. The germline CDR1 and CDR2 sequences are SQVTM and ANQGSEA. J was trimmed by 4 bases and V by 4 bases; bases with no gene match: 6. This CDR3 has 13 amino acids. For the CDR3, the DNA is TGCAGCGTTGTAGGGACAGTCCCCTATGGCTACACCTTC. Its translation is CSVVGTVPYGYTF.

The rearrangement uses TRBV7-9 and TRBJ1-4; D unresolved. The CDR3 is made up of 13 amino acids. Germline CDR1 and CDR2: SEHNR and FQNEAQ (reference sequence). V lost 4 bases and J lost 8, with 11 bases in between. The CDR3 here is CASSSPSWEKLFF. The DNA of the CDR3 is TGTGCCAGCAGCTCCCCGAGCTGGGAAAAACTGTTTTTT.

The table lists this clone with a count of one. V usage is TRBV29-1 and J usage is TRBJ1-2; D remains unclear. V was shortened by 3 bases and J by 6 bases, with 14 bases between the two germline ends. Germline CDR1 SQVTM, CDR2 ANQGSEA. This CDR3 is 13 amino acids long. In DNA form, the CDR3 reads TGCAGCGTTGACGGCAGCGCCCGGGATGGCTACACCTTC. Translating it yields CSVDGSARDGYTF.

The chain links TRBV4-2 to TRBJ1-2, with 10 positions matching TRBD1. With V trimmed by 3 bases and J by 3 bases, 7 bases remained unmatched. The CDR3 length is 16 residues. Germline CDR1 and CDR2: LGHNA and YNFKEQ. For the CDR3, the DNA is TGTGCCAGCAGCCAGCCCGGGACAGGGGAGGACTATGGCTACACCTTC. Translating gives CASSQPGTGEDYGYTF.

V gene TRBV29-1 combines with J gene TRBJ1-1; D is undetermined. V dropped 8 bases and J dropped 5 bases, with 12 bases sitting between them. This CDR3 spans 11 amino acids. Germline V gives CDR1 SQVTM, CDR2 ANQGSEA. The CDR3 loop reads CSLATITEAFF. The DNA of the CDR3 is TGCAGCTTAGCAACGATTACTGAAGCTTTCTTT.

The CDR3: CASSEATGGGLYNEQFF. The DNA for the CDR3 is TGTGCCAGCAGTGAAGCAACAGGGGGGGGTCTCTACAATGAGCAGTTCTTC. The genes are TRBV2 and TRBJ2-1, with a possible D match to TRBD1 (8 bases). CDR3 length: 17 amino acids. V lost 0 bases to trimming and J lost 3 bases, with 15 bases between them. Germline V gene data show CDR1 as SNHLY and CDR2 as FYNNEI.

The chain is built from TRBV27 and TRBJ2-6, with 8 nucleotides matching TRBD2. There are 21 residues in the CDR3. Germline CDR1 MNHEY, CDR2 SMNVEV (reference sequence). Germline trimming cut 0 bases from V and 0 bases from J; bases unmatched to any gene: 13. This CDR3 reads CASSLSNRRGGQASGANVLTF. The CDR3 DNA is TGTGCCAGCAGTTTATCGAATCGTCGGGGGGGGCAGGCCTCTGGGGCCAACGTCCTGACTTTC.

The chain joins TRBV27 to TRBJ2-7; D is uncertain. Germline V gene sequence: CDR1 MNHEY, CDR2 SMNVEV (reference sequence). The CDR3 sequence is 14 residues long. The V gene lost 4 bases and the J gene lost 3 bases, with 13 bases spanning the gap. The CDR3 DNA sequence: TGTGCCAGCAGTTCAACCTCCGCCAGCTACGAGCAGTACTTC. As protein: CASSSTSASYEQYF.

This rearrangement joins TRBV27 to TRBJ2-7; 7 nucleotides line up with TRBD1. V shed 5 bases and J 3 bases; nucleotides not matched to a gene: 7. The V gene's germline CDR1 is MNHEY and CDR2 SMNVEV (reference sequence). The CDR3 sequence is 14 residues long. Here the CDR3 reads CASSRDRVGYEQYF. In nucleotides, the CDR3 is TGTGCCAGCAGTCGAGACAGGGTTGGCTACGAGCAGTACTTC.